One sample yielded the 6 T cell receptor beta chains listed below, sequenced in a study of blood T cell repertoires in COVID-19. The data were produced by immunoSEQ multiplex PCR, yet TCRdb's version contains in-frame clones alone and is incomplete. Here the sample spans fewer than 350,000 clones, approximately 83% being singletons. Sample: peripheral blood. The receptor source for this set is a woman in her twenties or thirties who had recovered from COVID-19.

This sequence joins TRBV7-9 and TRBJ1-1, with 8 bases aligning to TRBD1. Trimming cost V 1 base and J 10 bases; bases outside gene matches: 5. The CDR3 loop spans 13 amino acids. CDR1 is SEHNR, CDR2 FQNEAQ, per germline (reference sequence). The CDR3 region has the DNA TGTGCCAGCAGCTTAGGAGGACAGGGTCGAGCTTTCTTT. Translation: CASSLGGQGRAFF.

The chain links TRBV2 to TRBJ1-1; a weak D match, TRBD1 (5 bases). Germline CDR1 and CDR2: SNHLY and FYNNEI. Trimming took 6 bases from V and 0 from J, leaving 11 bases between them. CDR3 length equals 14 residues. As DNA, the CDR3 is TGTGCCAGCAGAAGACAGCTCATGAACACTGAAGCTTTCTTT. Translation: CASRRQLMNTEAFF.

The rearrangement uses TRBV7-2 and TRBJ2-7, with 8 bases matching TRBD1. The J segment lost 5 bases and the V segment lost 7 bases, leaving 13 bases of the junction unmatched. Germline CDR1 SGHTA, CDR2 FQGNSA. CDR3 length: 15 residues. The DNA for the CDR3 is TGTGCCAGCACATTAACCACCGGGACAGGCAACGAGCAGTACTTC. It is translated as CASTLTTGTGNEQYF.

The genes are TRBV10-3 and TRBJ1-3, with TRBD1 as a possible D gene (6 bases). There are 14 residues in the CDR3. Per the germline V gene, CDR1 is ENHRY and CDR2 is SYGVKD. Between the trimmed V and J ends, which lost 7 bases and 11 bases, there was a span of 21 bases. The CDR3 nucleotides read TGTGCCATCAAACAGGGCCTAGGGGGAGAGGCCATATATTTT. Amino acids: CAIKQGLGGEAIYF.

The chain uses TRBV5-1 and TRBJ2-7; D uncertain. Germline values: CDR1 SGHRS, CDR2 YFSETQ. V was pared by 1 base and J by 2 bases, with 10 bases between. This CDR3 is 14 amino acids long. The CDR3 loop reads CASSLQARTYEQYF. CDR3 sequence (DNA): TGCGCCAGCAGCTTGCAGGCCAGGACCTACGAGCAGTACTTC.

The chain links TRBV7-9 to TRBJ2-3; D is perhaps TRBD2 (5 bases). Germline-derived CDR1 and CDR2 are SEHNR and FQNEAQ (reference sequence). The CDR3 has 13 residues. V lost 8 bases and J 3 bases, leaving 12 bases between the germline ends. The CDR3, as DNA: TGTGCCAGCCGAGGGTCGGGGACAGATACGCAGTATTTT. Its translation: CASRGSGTDTQYF.